This T cell receptor beta chain was documented in a study of OX40 agonist ivuxolimab in advanced cancers. About the research overall: Patients were dosed with the agonistic anti-OX40 (CD134) antibody ivuxolimab. Age averaged 60 years (range roughly 23 to 85), and 82.7% were male. Findings and limits, study-wide: Low clonal expansion, among the lowest seen, marked partial responders at 0.1-3.0 mg/kg. At doses 0.1 to 3.0 mg/kg, CD4+ and CD8+ clones expanded.

Data came from immunoSEQ multiplex PCR; TCRdb stores just in-frame clones and leaves some out. The data contain roughly 70,000 clones, about 86% of them singletons. A single count supports this clone. Its specificity is unknown. This TCR came from an adult with an advanced solid tumor such as melanoma, head and neck, liver or kidney cancer. The sequenced sample was CD4+ or CD8+ T cells sorted from blood, obtained in a trial of the OX40 agonist ivuxolimab.

The CDR3 DNA sequence: TGTGCCAGCAGCTCTAGGAGTCTAGCGGGAGTCAATGAGCAGTTCTTC. It specifies CASSSRSLAGVNEQFF. The J gene is TRBJ2-1, the V gene TRBV13; TRBD2 matches at 10 bases. The germline CDR1 and CDR2 sequences are PRHDT and FYEKMQ (reference sequence). CDR3 length equals 16 residues. V was clipped by 4 bases and J by 6 bases; unmatched bases: 9. Combining the CDR3 with reference TRBV13 and TRBJ2-1 gives the whole variable domain AAGVIQSPRHLIKEKRETATLKCYPIPRHDTVYWYQQGPGQDPQFLISFYEKMQSDKGSIPDRFSAQQFSDYHSELNMSSLELGDSALYFCASSSRSLAGVNEQFFGPGTRLTVL.